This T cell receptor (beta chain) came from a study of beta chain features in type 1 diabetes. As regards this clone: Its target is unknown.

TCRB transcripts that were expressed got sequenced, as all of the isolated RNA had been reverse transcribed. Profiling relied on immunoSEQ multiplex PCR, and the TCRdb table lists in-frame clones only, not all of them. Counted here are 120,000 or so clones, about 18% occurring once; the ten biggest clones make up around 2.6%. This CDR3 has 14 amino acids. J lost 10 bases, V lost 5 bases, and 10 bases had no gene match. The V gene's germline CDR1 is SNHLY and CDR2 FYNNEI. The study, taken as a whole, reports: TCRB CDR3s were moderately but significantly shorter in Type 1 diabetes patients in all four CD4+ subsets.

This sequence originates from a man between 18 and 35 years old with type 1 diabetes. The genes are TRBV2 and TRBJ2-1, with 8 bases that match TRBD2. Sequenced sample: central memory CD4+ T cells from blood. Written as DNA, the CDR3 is TGTGCCAGCAGTAGGCGGCGGGAGGTGGACGAGCAGTTCTTC. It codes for CASSRRREVDEQFF.